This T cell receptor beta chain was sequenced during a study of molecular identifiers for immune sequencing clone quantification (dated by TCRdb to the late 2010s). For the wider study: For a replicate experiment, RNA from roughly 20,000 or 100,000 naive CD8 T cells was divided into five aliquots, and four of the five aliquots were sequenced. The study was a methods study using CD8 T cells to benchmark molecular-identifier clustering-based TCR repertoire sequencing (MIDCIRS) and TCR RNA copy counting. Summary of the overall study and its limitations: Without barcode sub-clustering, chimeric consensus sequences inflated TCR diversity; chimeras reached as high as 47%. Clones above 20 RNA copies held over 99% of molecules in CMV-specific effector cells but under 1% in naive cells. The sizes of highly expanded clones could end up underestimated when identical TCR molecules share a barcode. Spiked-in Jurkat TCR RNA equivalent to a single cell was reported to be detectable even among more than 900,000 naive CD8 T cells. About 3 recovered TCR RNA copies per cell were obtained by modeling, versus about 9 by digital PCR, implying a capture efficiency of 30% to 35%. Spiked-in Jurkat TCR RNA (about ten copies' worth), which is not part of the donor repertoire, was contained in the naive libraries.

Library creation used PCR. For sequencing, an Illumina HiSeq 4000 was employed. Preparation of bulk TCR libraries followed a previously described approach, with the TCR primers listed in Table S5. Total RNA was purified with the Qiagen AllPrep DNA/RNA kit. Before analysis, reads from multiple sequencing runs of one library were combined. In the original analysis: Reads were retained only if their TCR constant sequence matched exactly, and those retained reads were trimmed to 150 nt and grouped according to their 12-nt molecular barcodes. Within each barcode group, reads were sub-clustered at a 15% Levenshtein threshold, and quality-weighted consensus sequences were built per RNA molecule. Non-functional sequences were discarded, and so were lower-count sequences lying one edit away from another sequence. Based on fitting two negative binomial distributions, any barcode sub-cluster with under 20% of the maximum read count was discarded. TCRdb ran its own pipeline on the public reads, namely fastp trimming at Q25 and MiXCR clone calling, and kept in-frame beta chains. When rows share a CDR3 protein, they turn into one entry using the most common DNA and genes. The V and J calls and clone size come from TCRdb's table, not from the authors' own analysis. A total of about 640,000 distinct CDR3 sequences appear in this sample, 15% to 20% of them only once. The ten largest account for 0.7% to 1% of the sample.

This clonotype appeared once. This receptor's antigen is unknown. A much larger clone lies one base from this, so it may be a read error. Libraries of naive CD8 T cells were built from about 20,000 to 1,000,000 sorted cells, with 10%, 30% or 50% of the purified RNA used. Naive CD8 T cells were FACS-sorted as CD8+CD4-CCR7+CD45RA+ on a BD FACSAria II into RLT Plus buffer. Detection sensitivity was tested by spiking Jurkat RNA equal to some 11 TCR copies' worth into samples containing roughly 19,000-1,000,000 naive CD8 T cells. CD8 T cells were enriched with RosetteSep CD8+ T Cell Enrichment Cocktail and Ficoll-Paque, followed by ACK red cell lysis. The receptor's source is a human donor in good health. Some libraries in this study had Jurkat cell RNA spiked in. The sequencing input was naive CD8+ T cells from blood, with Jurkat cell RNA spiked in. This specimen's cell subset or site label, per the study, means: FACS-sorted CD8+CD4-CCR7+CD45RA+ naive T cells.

The CDR3 region reads CASSQDRGTPEHNEQFF. The DNA reads TGTGCCAGCAGCCAGGACCGTGGGACTCCCGAGCACAATGAGCAGTTCTTC. The rearrangement joined TRBV12-3 or TRBV12-4 to TRBJ2-1; matching of 6 bases hints at TRBD2 as the D gene. Trimming takes 6 bases from V and 5 bases from J, and the germline ends sit 23 bases apart. Inclusive of the bounding cysteine and phenylalanine, the CDR3 is 17 residues long. Kept here is only the CDR3 DNA, which spans 51 bases and is read in frame from base 1.